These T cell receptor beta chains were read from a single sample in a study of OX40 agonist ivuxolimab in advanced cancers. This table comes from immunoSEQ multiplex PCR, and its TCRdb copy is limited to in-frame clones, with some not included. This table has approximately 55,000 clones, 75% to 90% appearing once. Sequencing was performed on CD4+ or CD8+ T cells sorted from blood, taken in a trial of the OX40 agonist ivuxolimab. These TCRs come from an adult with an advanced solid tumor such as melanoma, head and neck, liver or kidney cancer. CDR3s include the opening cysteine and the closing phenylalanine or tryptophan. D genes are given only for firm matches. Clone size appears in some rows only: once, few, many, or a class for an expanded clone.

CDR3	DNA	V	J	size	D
CASSLGFETQYF	TGTGCCAGCAGCTTAGGGTTCGAGACCCAGTACTTC	TRBV11-2	TRBJ2-5	-	-
CASSLGSFSYEQYF	TGTGCCAGCAGCTTGGGGAGTTTCTCCTACGAGCAGTACTTC	TRBV27	TRBJ2-7	-	-
CASSSWGPLGTEAFF	TGTGCCAGCAGTTCCTGGGGACCATTGGGGACTGAAGCTTTCTTT	TRBV28	TRBJ1-1	-	-
CASTLQGEGAEAFF	TGTGCCAGCACCCTCCAGGGTGAAGGGGCCGAAGCTTTCTTT	TRBV6-6	TRBJ1-1	-	-
CASSLGVGVQETQYF	TGTGCCAGCAGTTTAGGGGTAGGAGTACAAGAGACCCAGTACTTC	TRBV27	TRBJ2-5	-	-
CSADPIRGYTF	TGCAGTGCTGACCCAATCCGCGGCTACACCTTC	TRBV20-1	TRBJ1-2	-	-
CASSHGLAGYEQYF	TGTGCCAGCTCACACGGACTAGCGGGATATGAGCAGTACTTC	TRBV18	TRBJ2-7	-	TRBD2
CASSSWTSGRNGETQYF	TGTGCCAGCAGCTCCTGGACTAGCGGGAGGAATGGGGAGACCCAGTACTTC	TRBV7-6	TRBJ2-5	once	TRBD2
CASSYERRGEQYF	TGTGCCAGCAGTTACGAGCGGAGGGGAGAGCAGTACTTC	TRBV6-6	TRBJ2-7	-	-
CASRKRVGGLETQYF	TGTGCCAGCAGGAAGAGAGTTGGGGGGTTGGAGACCCAGTACTTC	TRBV6-1	TRBJ2-5	-	-
CASSEAVGDYTF	TGTGCCAGCAGTGAGGCGGTGGGGGACTACACCTTC	TRBV2	TRBJ1-2	-	-
CASSGGQGTDTQYF	TGTGCCAGCAGTGGGGGACAGGGGACAGATACGCAGTATTTT	TRBV6-6	TRBJ2-3	once	TRBD1
CASSGGQSSYNEQFF	TGTGCCAGCAGCGGCGGACAGAGCTCCTACAATGAGCAGTTCTTC	TRBV7-3	TRBJ2-1	-	-
CASALGNQPQHF	TGTGCCAGTGCCTTGGGCAATCAGCCCCAGCATTTT	TRBV6-5	TRBJ1-5	-	-
CASGLGQGMDNEQFF	TGTGCTAGTGGTCTAGGACAGGGAATGGACAATGAGCAGTTCTTC	TRBV12-5	TRBJ2-1	-	TRBD1
CASSPKGRHEKLFF	TGCGCCAGCAGCCCCAAGGGCCGGCATGAAAAACTGTTTTTT	TRBV10-2	TRBJ1-4	-	-
CASSLTWAGGQQPQHF	TGTGCCAGCAGTTTAACTTGGGCAGGGGGACAGCAGCCCCAGCATTTT	TRBV28	TRBJ1-5	-	TRBD1
CASSLAPRRLSGNTIYF	TGCGCCAGCAGCTTGGCCCCCAGGCGACTCTCTGGAAACACCATATATTTT	TRBV5-1	TRBJ1-3	-	-
CASSSGTSVLDEQFF	TGTGCCAGCAGTTCCGGGACTAGCGTCTTGGATGAGCAGTTCTTC	TRBV6-6	TRBJ2-1	-	TRBD2
CASSLSSYEQYF	TGTGCCAGCAGCCTGAGCTCCTACGAGCAGTACTTC	TRBV5-6	TRBJ2-7	medium-sized	-
CSVAGSGRAADTQYF	TGCAGCGTTGCCGGTAGCGGGAGGGCGGCAGATACGCAGTATTTT	TRBV29-1	TRBJ2-3	-	TRBD2
CASSLQVDTQYF	TGCGCCAGCAGCTTACAGGTGGATACGCAGTATTTT	TRBV5-1	TRBJ2-3	-	-